The source of this T cell receptor (beta chain) is a study of monozygotic twins with inflammatory bowel disease. Total RNA input per TCR library was about 3.5 ug. cDNA was made in eight separate reactions per sample. Reanalyzing the 5' RACE reads, TCRdb keeps one entry per CDR3 protein, without DNA. The table for this sample gives over 120,000 distinct CDR3 sequences. CDR1 is SQVTM, CDR2 ANQGSEA, per germline. The CDR3 length is 11 residues. The rearrangement uses TRBV29-1 and TRBJ2-1. The clonotype originates from a human donor with ulcerative colitis or Crohn's disease, or a healthy co-twin of an affected twin (not recorded which). Specimen: blood. The CDR3 protein is CSVENLEDRFF.